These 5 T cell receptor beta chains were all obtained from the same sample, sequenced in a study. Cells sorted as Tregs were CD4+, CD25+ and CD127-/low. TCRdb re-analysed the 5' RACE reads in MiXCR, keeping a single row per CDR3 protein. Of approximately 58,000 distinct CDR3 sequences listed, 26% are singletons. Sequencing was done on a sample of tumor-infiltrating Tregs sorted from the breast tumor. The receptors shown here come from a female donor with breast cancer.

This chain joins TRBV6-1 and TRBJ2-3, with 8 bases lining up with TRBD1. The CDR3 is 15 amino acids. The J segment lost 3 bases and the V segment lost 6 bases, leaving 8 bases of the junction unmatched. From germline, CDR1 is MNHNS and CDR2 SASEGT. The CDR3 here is CASSETGATTDTQYF. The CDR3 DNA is TGTGCCAGCAGCGAGACAGGGGCAACGACAGATACGCAGTATTTT.

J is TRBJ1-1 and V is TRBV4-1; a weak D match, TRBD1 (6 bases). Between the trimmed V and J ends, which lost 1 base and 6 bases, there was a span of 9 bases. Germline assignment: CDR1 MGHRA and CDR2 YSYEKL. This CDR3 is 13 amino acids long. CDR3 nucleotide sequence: TGCGCCAGCAGCCAAGGGGGGCGTGCTGAAGCTTTCTTT. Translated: CASSQGGRAEAFF.

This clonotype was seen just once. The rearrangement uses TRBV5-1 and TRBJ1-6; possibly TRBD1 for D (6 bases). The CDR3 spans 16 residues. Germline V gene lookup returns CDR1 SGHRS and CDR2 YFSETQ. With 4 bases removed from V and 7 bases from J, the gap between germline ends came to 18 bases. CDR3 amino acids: CASSPDTQGINSPLHF. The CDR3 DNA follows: TGCGCCAGCAGCCCGGACACACAGGGTATCAATTCACCCCTCCACTTT.

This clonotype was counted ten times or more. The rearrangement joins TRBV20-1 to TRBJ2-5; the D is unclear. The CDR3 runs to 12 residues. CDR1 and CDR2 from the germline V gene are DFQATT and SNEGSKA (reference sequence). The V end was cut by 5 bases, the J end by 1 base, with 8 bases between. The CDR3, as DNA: TGCAGTGCTCCGGGCCTCCAAGAGACCCAGTACTTC. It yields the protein CSAPGLQETQYF.

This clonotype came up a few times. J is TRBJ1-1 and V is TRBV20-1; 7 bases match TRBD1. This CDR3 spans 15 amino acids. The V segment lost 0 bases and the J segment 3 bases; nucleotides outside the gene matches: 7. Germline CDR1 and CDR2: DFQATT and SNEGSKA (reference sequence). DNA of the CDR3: TGCAGTGCTAGAGACCCCGGGAGGGGGCACACTGAAGCTTTCTTT. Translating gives CSARDPGRGHTEAFF.